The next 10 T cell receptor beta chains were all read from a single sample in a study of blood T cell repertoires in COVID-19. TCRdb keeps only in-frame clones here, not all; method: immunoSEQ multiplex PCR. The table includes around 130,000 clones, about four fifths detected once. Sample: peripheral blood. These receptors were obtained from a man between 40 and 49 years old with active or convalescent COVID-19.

CDR3 in DNA: TGTGCCAGTAGTAAGGGCGGTGGGGCCACAATAGAAGAGACCCAGTACTTC. Amino acid sequence: CASSKGGGATIEETQYF. V gene TRBV19 combines with J gene TRBJ2-5, with D tentatively TRBD1 (5 bases). The CDR3 extends over 17 amino acids. The germline V gene encodes CDR1 LNHDA and CDR2 SQIVND (reference sequence). Between the trimmed V and J ends, which lost 4 bases and 3 bases, there was a span of 21 bases.

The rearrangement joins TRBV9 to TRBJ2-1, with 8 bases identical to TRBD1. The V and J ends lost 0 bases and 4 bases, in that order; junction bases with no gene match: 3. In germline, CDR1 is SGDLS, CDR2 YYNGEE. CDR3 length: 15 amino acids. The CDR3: CASSVAQGAYNEQFF. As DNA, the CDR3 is TGTGCCAGCAGCGTAGCGCAGGGGGCATACAATGAGCAGTTCTTC. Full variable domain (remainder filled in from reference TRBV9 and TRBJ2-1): DSGVTQTPKHLITATGQRVTLRCSPRSGDLSVYWYQQSLDQGLQFLIQYYNGEERAKGNILERFSAQQFPDLHSELNLSSLELGDSALYFCASSVAQGAYNEQFFGPGTRLTVL.

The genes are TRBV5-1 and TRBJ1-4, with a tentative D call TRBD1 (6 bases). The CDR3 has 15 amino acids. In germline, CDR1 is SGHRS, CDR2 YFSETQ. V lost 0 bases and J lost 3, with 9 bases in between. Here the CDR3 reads CASSLGAGANEKLFF. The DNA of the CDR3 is TGCGCCAGCAGCTTGGGGGCAGGGGCTAATGAAAAACTGTTTTTT. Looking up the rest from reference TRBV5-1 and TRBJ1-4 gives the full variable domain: KAGVTQTPRYLIKTRGQQVTLSCSPISGHRSVSWYQQTPGQGLQFLFEYFSETQRNKGNFPGRFSGRQFSNSRSEMNVSTLELGDSALYLCASSLGAGANEKLFFGSGTQLSVL.

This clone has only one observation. CDR3 sequence: CASSNGLGGQPQHF. CDR3 bases: TGTGCCAGCAGTAACGGACTGGGCGGTCAGCCCCAGCATTTT. The gene calls are TRBV7-9 and TRBJ1-5; D not resolved. This CDR3 is 14 amino acids long. Germline-derived CDR1 and CDR2 are SEHNR and FQNEAQ (reference sequence). Trimming pared 6 bases from V and 6 bases from J, leaving 15 bases between. Combining the CDR3 with reference TRBV7-9 and TRBJ1-5 gives the whole variable domain DTGVSQNPRHKITKRGQNVTFRCDPISEHNRLYWYRQTLGQGPEFLTYFQNEAQLEKSRLLSDRFSAERPKGSFSTLEIQRTEQGDSAMYLCASSNGLGGQPQHFGDGTRLSIL.

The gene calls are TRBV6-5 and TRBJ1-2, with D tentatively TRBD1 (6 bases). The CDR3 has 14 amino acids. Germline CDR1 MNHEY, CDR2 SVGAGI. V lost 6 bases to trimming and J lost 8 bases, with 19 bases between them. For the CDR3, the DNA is TGTGCCAGCAGACCCGGGGAGGGGGGGAGAGGCTACACCTTC. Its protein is CASRPGEGGRGYTF.

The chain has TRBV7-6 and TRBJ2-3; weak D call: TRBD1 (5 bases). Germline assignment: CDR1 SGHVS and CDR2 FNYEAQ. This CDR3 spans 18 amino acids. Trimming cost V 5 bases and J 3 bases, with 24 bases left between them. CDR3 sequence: CASSQESPGNSGTDTQYF. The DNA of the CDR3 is TGTGCCAGCAGCCAAGAGTCCCCAGGGAACAGTGGGACAGATACGCAGTATTTT.

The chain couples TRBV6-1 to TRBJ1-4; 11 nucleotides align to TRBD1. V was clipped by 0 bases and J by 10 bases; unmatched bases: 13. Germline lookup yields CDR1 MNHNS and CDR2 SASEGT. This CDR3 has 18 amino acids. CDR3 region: CASSEALFSGQGGGKLFF. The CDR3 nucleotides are TGTGCCAGCAGTGAAGCGCTTTTTTCGGGACAGGGGGGTGGAAAACTGTTTTTT.

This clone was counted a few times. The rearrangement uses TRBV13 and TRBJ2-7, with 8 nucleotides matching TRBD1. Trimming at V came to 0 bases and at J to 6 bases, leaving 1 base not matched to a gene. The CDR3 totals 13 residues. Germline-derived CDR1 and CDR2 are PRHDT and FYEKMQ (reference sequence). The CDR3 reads CASSLGDRAEQYF. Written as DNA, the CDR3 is TGTGCCAGCAGCTTAGGGGACAGGGCCGAGCAGTACTTC.

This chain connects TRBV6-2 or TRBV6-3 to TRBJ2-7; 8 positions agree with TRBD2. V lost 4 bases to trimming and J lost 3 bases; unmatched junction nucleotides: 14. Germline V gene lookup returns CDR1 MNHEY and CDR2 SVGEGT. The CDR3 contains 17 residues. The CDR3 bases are TGTGCCAGCAGTTCTTTTATGCGGGGGGCCTTGAGCTACGAGCAGTACTTC. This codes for CASSSFMRGALSYEQYF.

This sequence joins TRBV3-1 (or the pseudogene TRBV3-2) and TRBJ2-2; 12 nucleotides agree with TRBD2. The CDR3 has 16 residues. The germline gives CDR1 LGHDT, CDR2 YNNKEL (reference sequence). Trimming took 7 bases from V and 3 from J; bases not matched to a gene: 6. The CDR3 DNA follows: TGTGCCAGCACTCGACTAGCGGGGGTGGACACCGGGGAGCTGTTTTTT. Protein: CASTRLAGVDTGELFF.